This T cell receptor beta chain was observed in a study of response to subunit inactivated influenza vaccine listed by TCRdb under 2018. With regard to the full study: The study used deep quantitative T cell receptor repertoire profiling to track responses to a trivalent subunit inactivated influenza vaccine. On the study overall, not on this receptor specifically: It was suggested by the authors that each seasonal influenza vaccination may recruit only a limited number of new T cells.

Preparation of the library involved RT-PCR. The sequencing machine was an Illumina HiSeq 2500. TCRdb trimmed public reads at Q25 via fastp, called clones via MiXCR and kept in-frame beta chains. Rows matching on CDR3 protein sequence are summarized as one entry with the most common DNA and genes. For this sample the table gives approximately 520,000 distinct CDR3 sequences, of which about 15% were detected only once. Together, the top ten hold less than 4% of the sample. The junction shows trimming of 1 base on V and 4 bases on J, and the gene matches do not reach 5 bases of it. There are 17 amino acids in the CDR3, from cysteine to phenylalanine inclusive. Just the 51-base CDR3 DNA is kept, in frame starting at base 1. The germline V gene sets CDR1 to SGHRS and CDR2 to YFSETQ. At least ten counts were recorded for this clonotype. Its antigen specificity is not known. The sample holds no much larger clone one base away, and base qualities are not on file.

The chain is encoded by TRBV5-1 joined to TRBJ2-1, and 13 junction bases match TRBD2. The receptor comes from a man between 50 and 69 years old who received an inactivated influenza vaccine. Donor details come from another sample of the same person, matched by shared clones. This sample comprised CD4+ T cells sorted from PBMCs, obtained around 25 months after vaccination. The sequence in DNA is TGCGCCAGCAGCTTGACTAGCGGGGGGGCCTTTTACAATGAGCAGTTCTTC. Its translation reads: CASSLTSGGAFYNEQFF.